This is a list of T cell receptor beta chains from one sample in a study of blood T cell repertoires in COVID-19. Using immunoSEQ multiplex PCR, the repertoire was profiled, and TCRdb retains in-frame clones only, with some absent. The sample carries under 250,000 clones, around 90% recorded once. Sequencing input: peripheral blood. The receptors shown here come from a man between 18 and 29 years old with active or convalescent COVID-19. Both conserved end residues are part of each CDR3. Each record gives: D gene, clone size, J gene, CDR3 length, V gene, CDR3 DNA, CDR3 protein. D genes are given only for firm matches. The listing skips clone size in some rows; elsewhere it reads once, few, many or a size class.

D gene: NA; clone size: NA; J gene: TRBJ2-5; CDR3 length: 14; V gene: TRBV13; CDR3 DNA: TGTGCCAGCAGCTTAAGGTGGGCAGCAAAGACCCAGTACTTC; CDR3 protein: CASSLRWAAKTQYF
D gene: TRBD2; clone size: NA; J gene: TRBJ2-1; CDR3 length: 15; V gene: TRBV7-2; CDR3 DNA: TGTGCCAGCAGCTTACCGCTAGCGGGGGTGAATGAGCAGTTCTTC; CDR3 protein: CASSLPLAGVNEQFF
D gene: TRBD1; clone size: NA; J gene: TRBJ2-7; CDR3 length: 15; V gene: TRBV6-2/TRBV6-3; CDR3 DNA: TGTGCCAGCAGTCCCAATGACAGGGCTAGCTACGAGCAGTACTTC; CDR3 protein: CASSPNDRASYEQYF
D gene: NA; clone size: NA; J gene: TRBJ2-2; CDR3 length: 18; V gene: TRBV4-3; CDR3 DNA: TGCGCCAGCAGCCAAGATCGACATAGCGCTCTGAACACCGGGGAGCTGTTTTTT; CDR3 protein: CASSQDRHSALNTGELFF
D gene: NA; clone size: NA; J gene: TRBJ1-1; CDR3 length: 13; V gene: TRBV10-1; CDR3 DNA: TGCGCCAGCAGTCGGGAGATTGGCACTGAAGCTTTCTTT; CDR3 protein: CASSREIGTEAFF
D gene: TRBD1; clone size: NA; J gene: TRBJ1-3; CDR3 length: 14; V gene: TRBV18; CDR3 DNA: TGTGCCAGCTCAACCACAGGGGCTGGAAACACCATATATTTT; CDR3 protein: CASSTTGAGNTIYF
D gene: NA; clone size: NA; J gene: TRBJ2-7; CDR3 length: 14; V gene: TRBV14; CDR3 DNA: TGTGCCAGCAGCCAGACACTCAACTTCTACGAGCAGTACTTC; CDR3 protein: CASSQTLNFYEQYF
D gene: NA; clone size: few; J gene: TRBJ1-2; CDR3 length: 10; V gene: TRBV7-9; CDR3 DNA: TGTGCCGTTACAGAGTATGGCTACACCTTC; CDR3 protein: CAVTEYGYTF
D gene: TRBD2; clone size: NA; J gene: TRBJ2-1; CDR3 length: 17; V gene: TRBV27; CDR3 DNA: TGTGCCAGCAGTAGACGGTCCATAGCGGGGGGTGGGAATGAGCAGTTCTTC; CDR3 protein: CASSRRSIAGGGNEQFF
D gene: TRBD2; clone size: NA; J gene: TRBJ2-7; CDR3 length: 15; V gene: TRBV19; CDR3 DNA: TGTGCCAGTAGTATTGCTAGCGGGAGACCCTACGAGCAGTACTTC; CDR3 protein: CASSIASGRPYEQYF
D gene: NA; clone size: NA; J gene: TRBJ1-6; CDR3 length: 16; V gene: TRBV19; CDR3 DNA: TGTGCCAGTAACCCACAGGTTAACTCCTATAATTCACCCCTCCACTTT; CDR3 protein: CASNPQVNSYNSPLHF
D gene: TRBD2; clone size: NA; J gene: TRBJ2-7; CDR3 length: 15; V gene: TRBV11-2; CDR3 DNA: TGTGCCAGCAGCTTCGGGACTAGCGGGACCTACGAGCAGTACTTC; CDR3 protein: CASSFGTSGTYEQYF
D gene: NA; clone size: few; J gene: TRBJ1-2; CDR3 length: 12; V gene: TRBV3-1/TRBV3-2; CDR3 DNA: TGTGCCAGCAGCCAAGAAGGGGGAGGCTACACCTTC; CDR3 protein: CASSQEGGGYTF
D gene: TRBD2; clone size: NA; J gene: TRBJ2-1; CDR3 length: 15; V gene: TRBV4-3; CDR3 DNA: TGCGCCAGCAGCCTCCTAGCGGGAGGGTACAATGAGCAGTTCTTC; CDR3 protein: CASSLLAGGYNEQFF
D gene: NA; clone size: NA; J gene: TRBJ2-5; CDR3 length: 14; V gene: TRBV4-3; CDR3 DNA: TGCGCCAGCAGCCAGAGTGCTCTTCAAGAGACCCAGTACTTC; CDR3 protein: CASSQSALQETQYF